This record looks at one T cell receptor (beta chain) sequence and its context. The antigen is unknown. Germline values: CDR1 MNHEY, CDR2 SMNVEV (reference sequence). The CDR3 sequence is 14 residues long. The V segment lost 6 bases and the J segment 5 bases; nucleotides outside the gene matches: 7. PCR involved 60 Vbeta and 13 Jbeta primers. Repertoires were generated with immunoSEQ multiplex PCR, while TCRdb's copy carries only in-frame clones and drops some. The repertoire holds 70,000 to 90,000 clones, with 80% to 90% as singletons. These data are taken from a study of cytomegalovirus exposure and HLA in healthy donors. Study observations and caveats: Apart from CMV serostatus, no immune exposure information was available. The likely origin of a cluster of highly shared sequence variants was a sequencing artifact. Presence/absence analysis assumed near-uniform sequencing depth across donors. Specificity of a few CMV-associated chains for CMV antigens was verified in vitro.

The sequencing sample was made of PBMCs. This clonotype originated in a man between 70 and 80 years old in good health and CMV-seropositive. The V call is TRBV27, the J call TRBJ1-2; 9 bases are shared with TRBD1. This CDR3 reads CASRSTGGAYGYTF. The CDR3 region has the DNA TGTGCCAGCAGATCAACAGGGGGCGCGTATGGCTACACCTTC.